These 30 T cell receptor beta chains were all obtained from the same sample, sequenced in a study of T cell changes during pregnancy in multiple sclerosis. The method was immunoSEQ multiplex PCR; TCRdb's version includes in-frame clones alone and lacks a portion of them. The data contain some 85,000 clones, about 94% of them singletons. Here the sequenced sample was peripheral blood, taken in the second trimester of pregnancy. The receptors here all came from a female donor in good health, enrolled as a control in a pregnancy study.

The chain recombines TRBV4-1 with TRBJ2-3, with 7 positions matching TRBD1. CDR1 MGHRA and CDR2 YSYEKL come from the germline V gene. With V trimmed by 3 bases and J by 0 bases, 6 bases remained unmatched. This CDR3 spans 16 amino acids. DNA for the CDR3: TGCGCCAGCAGCCATGGGACAGACCTCAGCACAGATACGCAGTATTTT. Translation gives CASSHGTDLSTDTQYF.

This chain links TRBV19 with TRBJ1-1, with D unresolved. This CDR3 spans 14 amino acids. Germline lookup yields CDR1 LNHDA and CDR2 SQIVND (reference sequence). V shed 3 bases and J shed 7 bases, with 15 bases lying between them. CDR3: CASSIGGSVVEAFF. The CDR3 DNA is TGTGCCAGTAGTATTGGAGGGAGTGTTGTTGAAGCTTTCTTT.

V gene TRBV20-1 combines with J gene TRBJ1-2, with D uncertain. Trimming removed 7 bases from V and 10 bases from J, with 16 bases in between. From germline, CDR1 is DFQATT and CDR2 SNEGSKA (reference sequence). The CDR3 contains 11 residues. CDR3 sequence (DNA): TGCAGTGGAGCGGTTTTTAGTGCCTACACCTTC. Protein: CSGAVFSAYTF.

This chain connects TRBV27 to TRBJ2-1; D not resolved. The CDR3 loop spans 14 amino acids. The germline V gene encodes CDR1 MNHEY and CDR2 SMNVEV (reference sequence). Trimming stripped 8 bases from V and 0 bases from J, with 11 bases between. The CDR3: CASRESSSYNEQFF. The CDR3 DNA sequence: TGTGCCAGCCGAGAGAGTAGCTCCTACAATGAGCAGTTCTTC.

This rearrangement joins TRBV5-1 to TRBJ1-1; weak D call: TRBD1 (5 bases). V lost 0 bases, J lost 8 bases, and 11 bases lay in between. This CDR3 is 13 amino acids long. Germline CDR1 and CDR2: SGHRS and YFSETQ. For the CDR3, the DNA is TGCGCCAGCAGCTTGGCGGGCCAGGGAGAAGCTTTCTTT. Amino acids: CASSLAGQGEAFF. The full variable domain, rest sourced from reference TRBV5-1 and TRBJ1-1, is KAGVTQTPRYLIKTRGQQVTLSCSPISGHRSVSWYQQTPGQGLQFLFEYFSETQRNKGNFPGRFSGRQFSNSRSEMNVSTLELGDSALYLCASSLAGQGEAFFGQGTRLTVV.

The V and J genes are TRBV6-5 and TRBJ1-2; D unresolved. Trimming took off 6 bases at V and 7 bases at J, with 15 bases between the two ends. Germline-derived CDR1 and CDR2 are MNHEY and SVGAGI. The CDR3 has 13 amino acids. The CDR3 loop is CASRAPPTGGYTF. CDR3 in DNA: TGTGCCAGCAGGGCCCCACCGACGGGTGGCTACACCTTC.

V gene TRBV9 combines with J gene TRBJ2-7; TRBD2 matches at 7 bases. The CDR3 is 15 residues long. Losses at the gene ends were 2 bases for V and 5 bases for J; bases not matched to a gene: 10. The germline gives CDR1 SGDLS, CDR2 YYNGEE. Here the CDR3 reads CASSVSLGGGNEQYF. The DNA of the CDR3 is TGTGCCAGCAGCGTTTCTCTGGGCGGGGGAAACGAGCAGTACTTC.

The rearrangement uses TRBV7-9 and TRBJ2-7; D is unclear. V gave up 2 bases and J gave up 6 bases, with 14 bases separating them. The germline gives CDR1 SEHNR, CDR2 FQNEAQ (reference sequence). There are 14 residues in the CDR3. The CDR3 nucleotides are TGTGCCAGCAGCTTAAGCCTCCTCAGGCGCGAGCAGTACTTC. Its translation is CASSLSLLRREQYF.

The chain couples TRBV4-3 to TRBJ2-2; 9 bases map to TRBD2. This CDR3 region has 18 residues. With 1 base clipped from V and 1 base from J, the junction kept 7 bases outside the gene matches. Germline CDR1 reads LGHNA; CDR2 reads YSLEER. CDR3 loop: CASSQGAGGLLNTGELFF. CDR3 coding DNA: TGCGCCAGCAGCCAAGGGGCGGGGGGGCTCCTGAACACCGGGGAGCTGTTTTTT.

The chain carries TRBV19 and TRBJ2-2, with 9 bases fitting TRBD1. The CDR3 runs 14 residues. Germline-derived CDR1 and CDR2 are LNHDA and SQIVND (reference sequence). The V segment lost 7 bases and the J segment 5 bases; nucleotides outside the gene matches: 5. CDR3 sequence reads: CASTGTGKTGELFF. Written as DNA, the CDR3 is TGTGCCAGTACCGGGACAGGGAAAACCGGGGAGCTGTTTTTT.

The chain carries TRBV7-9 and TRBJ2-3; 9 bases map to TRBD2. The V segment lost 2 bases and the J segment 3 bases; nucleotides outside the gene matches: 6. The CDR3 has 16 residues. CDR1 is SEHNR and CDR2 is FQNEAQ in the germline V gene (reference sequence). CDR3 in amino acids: CASSLYLAGQTDTQYF. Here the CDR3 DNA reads TGTGCCAGCAGCTTATATCTAGCGGGGCAAACAGATACGCAGTATTTT.

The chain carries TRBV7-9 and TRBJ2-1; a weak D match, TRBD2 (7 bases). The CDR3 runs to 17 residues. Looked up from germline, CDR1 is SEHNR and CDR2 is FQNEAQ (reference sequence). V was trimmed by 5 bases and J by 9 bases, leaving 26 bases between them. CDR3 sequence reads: CASSPPGVGGGEGEQFF. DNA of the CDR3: TGTGCCAGCAGCCCACCCGGTGTGGGGGGCGGGGAGGGTGAGCAGTTCTTC.

The CDR3 region is CASSAPLGGPNTGELFF. CDR3 DNA sequence: TGTGCCAGCAGCGCTCCCTTGGGGGGTCCGAACACCGGGGAGCTGTTTTTT. V gene TRBV9 combines with J gene TRBJ2-2; perhaps TRBD2 as D (6 bases). V lost 3 bases and J lost 0, with 15 bases in between. The CDR3 extends over 17 amino acids. Looked up from germline, CDR1 is SGDLS and CDR2 is YYNGEE.

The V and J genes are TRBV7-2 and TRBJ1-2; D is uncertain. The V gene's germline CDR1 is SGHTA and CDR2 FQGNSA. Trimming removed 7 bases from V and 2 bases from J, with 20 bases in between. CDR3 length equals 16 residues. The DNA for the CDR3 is TGTGCCAGCACCAAACCCCTGACAAGCCCGAACTATGGCTACACCTTC. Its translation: CASTKPLTSPNYGYTF.

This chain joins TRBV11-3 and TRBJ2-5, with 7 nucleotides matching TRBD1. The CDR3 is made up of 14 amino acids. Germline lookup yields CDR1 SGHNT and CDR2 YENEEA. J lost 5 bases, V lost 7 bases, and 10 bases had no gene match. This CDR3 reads CASTLRQGWETQYF. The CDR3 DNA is TGTGCCAGCACCCTGCGACAGGGATGGGAGACCCAGTACTTC.

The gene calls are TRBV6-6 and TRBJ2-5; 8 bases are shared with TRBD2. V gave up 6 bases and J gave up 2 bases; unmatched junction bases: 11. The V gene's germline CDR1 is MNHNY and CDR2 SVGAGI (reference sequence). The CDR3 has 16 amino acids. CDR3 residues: CASRTRGGGWQETQYF. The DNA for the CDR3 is TGTGCCAGCAGGACCCGGGGCGGGGGGTGGCAAGAGACCCAGTACTTC.

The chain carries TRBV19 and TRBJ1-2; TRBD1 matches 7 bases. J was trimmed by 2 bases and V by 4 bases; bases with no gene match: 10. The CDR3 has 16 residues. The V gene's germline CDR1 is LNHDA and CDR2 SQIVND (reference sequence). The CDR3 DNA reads TGTGCCAGTAGTACCCTCCAGGGGGTAATAAACTATGGCTACACCTTC. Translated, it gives CASSTLQGVINYGYTF.

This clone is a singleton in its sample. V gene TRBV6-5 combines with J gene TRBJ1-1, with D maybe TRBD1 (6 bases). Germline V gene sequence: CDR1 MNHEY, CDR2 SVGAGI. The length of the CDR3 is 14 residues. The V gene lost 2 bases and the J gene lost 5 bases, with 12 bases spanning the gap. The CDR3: CASSYGGQGTEAFF. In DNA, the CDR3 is TGTGCCAGCAGTTACGGGGGCCAGGGGACTGAAGCTTTCTTT.

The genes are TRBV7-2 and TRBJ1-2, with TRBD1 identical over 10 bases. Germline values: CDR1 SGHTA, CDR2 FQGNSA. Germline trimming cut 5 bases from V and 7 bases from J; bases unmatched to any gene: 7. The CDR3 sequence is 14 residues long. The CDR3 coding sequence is TGTGCCAGCAGCCTACGACAGGGGGCCGGTGGCTACACCTTC. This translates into CASSLRQGAGGYTF.

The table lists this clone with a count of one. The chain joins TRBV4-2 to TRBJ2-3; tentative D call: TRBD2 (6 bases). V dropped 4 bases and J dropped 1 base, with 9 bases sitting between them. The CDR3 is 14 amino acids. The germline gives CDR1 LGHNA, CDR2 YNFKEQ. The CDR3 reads CASSPPSGTDTQYF. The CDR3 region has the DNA TGTGCCAGCAGCCCACCTAGCGGCACAGATACGCAGTATTTT.

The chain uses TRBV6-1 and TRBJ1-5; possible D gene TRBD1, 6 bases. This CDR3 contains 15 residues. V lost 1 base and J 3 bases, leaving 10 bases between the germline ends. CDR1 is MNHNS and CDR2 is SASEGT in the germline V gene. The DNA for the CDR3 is TGTGCCAGCAGTGAAGGATGGGGGCCCAATCAGCCCCAGCATTTT. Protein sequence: CASSEGWGPNQPQHF.

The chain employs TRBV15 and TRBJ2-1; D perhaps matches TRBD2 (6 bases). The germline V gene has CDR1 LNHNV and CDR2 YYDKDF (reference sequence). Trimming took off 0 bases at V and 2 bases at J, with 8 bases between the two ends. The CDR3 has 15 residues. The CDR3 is CATSRDGGTYNEQFF. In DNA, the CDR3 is TGTGCCACCAGCAGAGATGGGGGGACCTACAATGAGCAGTTCTTC.

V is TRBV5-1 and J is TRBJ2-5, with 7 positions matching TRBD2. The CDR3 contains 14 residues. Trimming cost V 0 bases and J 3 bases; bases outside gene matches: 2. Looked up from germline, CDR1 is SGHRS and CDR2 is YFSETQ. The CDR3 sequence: CASSLGGGEETQYF. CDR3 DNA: TGCGCCAGCAGCTTGGGTGGGGGGGAAGAGACCCAGTACTTC.

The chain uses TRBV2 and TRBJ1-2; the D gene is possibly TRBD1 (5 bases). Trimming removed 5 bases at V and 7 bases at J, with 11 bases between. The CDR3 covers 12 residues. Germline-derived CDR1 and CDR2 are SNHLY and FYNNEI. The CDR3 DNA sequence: TGTGCCAGCAGTAGAGACAGTGTTGGCTACACCTTC. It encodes CASSRDSVGYTF.

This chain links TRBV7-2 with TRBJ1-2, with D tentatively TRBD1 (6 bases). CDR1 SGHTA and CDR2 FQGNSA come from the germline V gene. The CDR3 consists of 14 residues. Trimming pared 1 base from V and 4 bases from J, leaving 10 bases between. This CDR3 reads CASSLDGQPYGYTF. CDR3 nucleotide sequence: TGTGCCAGCAGCTTAGACGGACAGCCCTATGGCTACACCTTC.

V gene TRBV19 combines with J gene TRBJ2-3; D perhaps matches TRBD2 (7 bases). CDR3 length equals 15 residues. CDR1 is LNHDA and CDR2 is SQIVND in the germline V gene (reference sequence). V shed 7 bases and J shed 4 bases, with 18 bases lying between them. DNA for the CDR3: TGTGCCAGTAAGAAAGGGGGGGGCTCCCCAGATACGCAGTATTTT. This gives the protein CASKKGGGSPDTQYF.

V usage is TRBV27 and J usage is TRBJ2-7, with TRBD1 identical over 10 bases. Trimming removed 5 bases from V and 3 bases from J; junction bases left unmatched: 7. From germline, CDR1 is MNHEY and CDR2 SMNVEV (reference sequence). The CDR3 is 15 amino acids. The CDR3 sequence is CASSLRDRGSYEQYF. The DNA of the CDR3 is TGTGCCAGCAGTCTAAGGGACAGGGGTAGCTACGAGCAGTACTTC.

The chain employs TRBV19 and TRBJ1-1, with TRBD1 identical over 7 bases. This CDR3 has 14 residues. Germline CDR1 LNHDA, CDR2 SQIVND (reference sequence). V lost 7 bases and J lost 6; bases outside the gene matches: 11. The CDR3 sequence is CASKIRGLMSEAFF. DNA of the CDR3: TGTGCCAGTAAAATTAGGGGGCTAATGTCTGAAGCTTTCTTT.

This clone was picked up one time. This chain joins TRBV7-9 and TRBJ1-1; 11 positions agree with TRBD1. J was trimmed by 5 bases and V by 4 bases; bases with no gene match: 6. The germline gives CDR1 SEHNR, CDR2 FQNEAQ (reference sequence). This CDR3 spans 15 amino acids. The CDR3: CASSWGTGGNTEAFF. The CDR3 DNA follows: TGTGCCAGCAGCTGGGGGACAGGGGGAAATACTGAAGCTTTCTTT.

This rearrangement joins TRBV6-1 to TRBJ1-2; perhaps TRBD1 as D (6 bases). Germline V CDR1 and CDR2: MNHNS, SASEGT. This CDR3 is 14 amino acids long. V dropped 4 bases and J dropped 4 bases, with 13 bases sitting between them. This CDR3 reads CASSGGGLGYGYTF. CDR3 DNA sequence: TGTGCCAGCAGTGGGGGGGGGCTCGGCTATGGCTACACCTTC.